A single sample is the source of the 30 T cell receptor beta chains below, sequenced in a study of blood T cell repertoires in COVID-19. TCRdb's copy holds only in-frame clones and misses some; the assay was immunoSEQ multiplex PCR. The sample lists a few hundred thousand clones, around 86% seen once, with around 9.5% in the top ten. Material for sequencing was peripheral blood. The receptors derive from a man aged 40-50 years who had recovered from COVID-19.

The chain uses TRBV7-3 and TRBJ2-2; no clear D. The germline V and J ends were trimmed by 5 bases and 6 bases, with 7 bases remaining between them. The CDR3 totals 12 residues. Germline V gene sequence: CDR1 SGHTA, CDR2 FQGTGA. Here the CDR3 reads CASSPNSGELFF. CDR3 in DNA: TGTGCCAGCAGCCCAAACTCCGGGGAGCTGTTTTTT.

The V call is TRBV7-9, the J call TRBJ1-5; 7 nucleotides line up with TRBD1. Per germline, CDR1 SEHNR and CDR2 FQNEAQ (reference sequence). V lost 5 bases to trimming and J lost 1 base; unmatched junction nucleotides: 2. This CDR3 is 14 amino acids long. CDR3 sequence reads: CASSKTGSNQPQHF. The CDR3 region has the DNA TGTGCCAGCAGCAAGACAGGGAGCAATCAGCCCCAGCATTTT. The full variable domain, completed using reference TRBV7-9 and TRBJ1-5, is DTGVSQNPRHKITKRGQNVTFRCDPISEHNRLYWYRQTLGQGPEFLTYFQNEAQLEKSRLLSDRFSAERPKGSFSTLEIQRTEQGDSAMYLCASSKTGSNQPQHFGDGTRLSIL.

The chain uses TRBV5-4 and TRBJ2-3; tentative D call: TRBD2 (5 bases). Per the germline V gene, CDR1 is SGHNT and CDR2 is YYREEE (reference sequence). Trimming took off 5 bases at V and 6 bases at J, with 16 bases between the two ends. The CDR3 sequence is 14 residues long. The chain's CDR3 is CASSNVGVGDTQYF. Written as DNA, the CDR3 is TGTGCCAGCAGTAACGTCGGGGTCGGGGATACGCAGTATTTT.

This rearrangement joins TRBV28 to TRBJ1-6; the D gene is possibly TRBD1 (5 bases). The CDR3 contains 14 residues. The V gene lost 6 bases and the J gene lost 9 bases, with 15 bases spanning the gap. In germline, CDR1 is MDHEN, CDR2 SYDVKM. The chain's CDR3 is CASSRSGSPSPLHF. CDR3 DNA sequence: TGTGCCAGCAGCCGGTCAGGGTCCCCTTCACCCCTCCACTTT. Variable domain in full (rest from reference TRBV28 and TRBJ1-6): DVKVTQSSRYLVKRTGEKVFLECVQDMDHENMFWYRQDPGLGLRLIYFSYDVKMKEKGDIPEGYSVSREKKERFSLILESASTNQTSMYLCASSRSGSPSPLHFGNGTRLTVT.

The chain links TRBV7-2 to TRBJ2-3; 13 nucleotides agree with TRBD2. The junction had 9 bases not matched to a gene; V was cut back by 4 bases and J by 14 bases. The CDR3 is 14 amino acids. Germline V gene data show CDR1 as SGHTA and CDR2 as FQGNSA. The CDR3 here is CASSSPEGLAGLYF. The CDR3 DNA reads as TGTGCCAGCAGCTCCCCGGAGGGACTAGCGGGACTGTATTTT. Filled out from reference TRBV7-2 and TRBJ2-3, the complete variable domain reads GAGVSQSPSNKVTEKGKDVELRCDPISGHTALYWYRQSLGQGLEFLIYFQGNSAPDKSGLPSDRFSAERTGGSVSTLTIQRTQQEDSAVYLCASSSPEGLAGLYFGPGTRLTVL.

This chain joins TRBV5-1 and TRBJ1-4; D not certain. Germline loops: CDR1 SGHRS, CDR2 YFSETQ. The V gene lost 0 bases and the J gene lost 5 bases, with 8 bases spanning the gap. The CDR3 totals 14 residues. The CDR3 loop is CASSLDGVNEKLFF. The DNA for the CDR3 is TGCGCCAGCAGCTTGGACGGGGTCAATGAAAAACTGTTTTTT.

The CDR3 protein is CASSSGTGVAEAFF. In DNA form, the CDR3 reads TGTGCCAGCAGTTCCGGGACAGGGGTGGCTGAAGCTTTCTTT. The chain links TRBV6-5 to TRBJ1-1; 10 nucleotides agree with TRBD1. The CDR3 has 14 residues. The germline gives CDR1 MNHEY, CDR2 SVGAGI. V lost 4 bases, J lost 6 bases, and 5 bases stayed unmatched.

V usage is TRBV10-3 and J usage is TRBJ2-1, with 12 bases matching TRBD2. Germline CDR1 reads ENHRY; CDR2 reads SYGVKD. The CDR3 sequence is 17 residues long. J gave up 10 bases and V 1 base, and 11 bases lay outside the gene matches. The CDR3 bases are TGTGCCATCAGTGAGTTCGGGACTAGCGGGTTTCAAGGGGAGCAGTTCTTC. Protein product: CAISEFGTSGFQGEQFF.

This rearrangement joins TRBV7-9 to TRBJ2-7, with a possible D match to TRBD2 (6 bases). Trimming took off 5 bases at V and 3 bases at J, with 14 bases between the two ends. The CDR3 has 14 residues. Germline V lookup: CDR1 SEHNR, CDR2 FQNEAQ (reference sequence). The CDR3 sequence is CASSPPGRSYEQYF. For the CDR3, the DNA is TGTGCCAGCAGCCCACCAGGGAGGAGCTACGAGCAGTACTTC.

To note about this clone: Other DNA sequences in this sample translate to the same CDR3. The chain combines TRBV7-9 with TRBJ2-5, with D uncertain. The germline V and J ends were trimmed by 3 bases and 5 bases, with 10 bases remaining between them. The CDR3 is made up of 13 amino acids. Germline loops: CDR1 SEHNR, CDR2 FQNEAQ (reference sequence). CDR3 in amino acids: CASSLSGRETQYF. The CDR3 DNA reads TGTGCCAGCAGCTTGTCGGGTCGGGAGACCCAGTACTTC.

The genes are TRBV30 and TRBJ2-1; D gene ambiguous. Germline V lookup: CDR1 GTSNPN, CDR2 SVGIG (reference sequence). Trimming took off 2 bases at V and 13 bases at J, with 15 bases between the two ends. The CDR3 runs to 12 residues. CDR3 nucleotide sequence: TGTGCCTGGAGTAACAGCCCCCTGCGTCAGTTCTTC. Encoded protein: CAWSNSPLRQFF.

This clone was observed a handful of times. CDR3 protein: CSGVRQSSSGNTIYF. The CDR3 DNA reads TGCAGCGGGGTTCGACAGTCGAGCTCTGGAAACACCATATATTTT. V gene TRBV29-1 combines with J gene TRBJ1-3, with TRBD1 as a possible D gene (5 bases). The germline V gene has CDR1 SQVTM and CDR2 ANQGSEA. V shed 7 bases and J shed 0 bases, with 16 bases lying between them. CDR3 length: 15 residues.

This chain links TRBV3-1 (or the pseudogene TRBV3-2) with TRBJ2-1; the match to TRBD2 covers 8 bases. The germline gives CDR1 LGHDT, CDR2 YNNKEL (reference sequence). The CDR3 is 16 residues long. Trimming cost V 0 bases and J 7 bases; bases outside gene matches: 8. CDR3 coding DNA: TGTGCCAGCAGCCAAGATCAGAGCGGGGGTGTGAATGAGCAGTTCTTC. Amino acids: CASSQDQSGGVNEQFF.

The chain has TRBV30 and TRBJ2-5; a possible D gene is TRBD2 (6 bases). There are 15 residues in the CDR3. The V end lost 1 base, the J end lost 2 bases, and 14 bases lay between the germline ends. In germline, CDR1 is GTSNPN, CDR2 SVGIG (reference sequence). As DNA, the CDR3 is TGTGCCTGGAGTGGAAGGGCGGGGAGACAAGAGACCCAGTACTTC. Residues: CAWSGRAGRQETQYF.

The V and J genes are TRBV9 and TRBJ2-3; 10 bases agree with TRBD1. Germline V lookup: CDR1 SGDLS, CDR2 YYNGEE. The CDR3 has 13 residues. The V segment lost 7 bases and the J segment 2 bases; nucleotides outside the gene matches: 1. The CDR3 loop reads CASGTGVTDTQYF. The CDR3 DNA reads as TGTGCCAGCGGGACAGGGGTCACAGATACGCAGTATTTT.

This sequence joins TRBV15 and TRBJ1-1; TRBD1 agrees at 7 bases. Germline V lookup: CDR1 LNHNV, CDR2 YYDKDF (reference sequence). The CDR3 is 15 residues long. The V segment lost 1 base and the J segment 4 bases; nucleotides outside the gene matches: 6. In DNA, the CDR3 is TGTGCCACCAGCAGAGTAAGACAGGGAGGCACTGAAGCTTTCTTT. As protein: CATSRVRQGGTEAFF.

This clone was found once. Here the CDR3 reads CASSQWPRVDYGYTF. CDR3 nucleotides: TGTGCCAGCAGCCAGTGGCCTCGGGTGGACTATGGCTACACCTTC. The chain has TRBV3-1 (or the pseudogene TRBV3-2) and TRBJ1-2; no definite D call. V lost 3 bases to trimming and J lost 3 bases, with 14 bases between them. Per the germline V gene, CDR1 is LGHDT and CDR2 is YNNKEL (reference sequence). The CDR3 is 15 amino acids.

The chain employs TRBV30 and TRBJ1-4; D unclear. The CDR3 totals 15 residues. Per the germline V gene, CDR1 is GTSNPN and CDR2 is SVGIG (reference sequence). Trimming shortened V by 4 bases and J by 1 base, and 13 bases separated the two germline ends. CDR3: CAWTRSARTNEKLFF. The DNA of the CDR3 is TGTGCCTGGACGCGGTCAGCACGAACTAATGAAAAACTGTTTTTT.

This clone has more than one count but fewer than ten. The chain combines TRBV2 with TRBJ1-1, with 7 bases fitting TRBD1. The CDR3 is 15 residues long. The germline CDR1 and CDR2 sequences are SNHLY and FYNNEI. Losses at the gene ends were 1 base for V and 4 bases for J; bases not matched to a gene: 6. CDR3 coding DNA: TGTGCCAGCAGTGAAGGACAGGGAATAGGCACTGAAGCTTTCTTT. Translating it yields CASSEGQGIGTEAFF.

This clone rates as medium-sized (0.01 to 0.1%). A read error may account for a junction end that differs from germline. The chain employs TRBV10-3 and TRBJ1-2, with a tentative D call TRBD1 (6 bases). CDR3 length equals 14 residues. The germline gives CDR1 ENHRY, CDR2 SYGVKD. As DNA, the CDR3 is TGTGCCATCGGTGACCGTGTACAGGGCTATGGCTACACCTTC. It translates to CAIGDRVQGYGYTF.

About this clone itself: Different DNA sequences within this sample yield the same CDR3. The chain carries TRBV19 and TRBJ1-5; 9 bases align to TRBD1. The CDR3 runs 14 residues. V shed 4 bases, J shed 3 bases, and the junction held 1 base outside the gene matches. Germline values: CDR1 LNHDA, CDR2 SQIVND (reference sequence). The CDR3 DNA follows: TGTGCCAGTAGTAGGGACAGGGACAATCAGCCCCAGCATTTT. It yields the protein CASSRDRDNQPQHF.

For the CDR3, the DNA is TGTGCCAGCAAGGTCTCCCCCGGGACAGGGGATGGGGTCGGAGGCTACACCTTC. Translated, it gives CASKVSPGTGDGVGGYTF. The genes are TRBV2 and TRBJ1-2; 10 bases agree with TRBD1. The trim removed 7 bases at V and 8 bases at J, leaving 22 bases unmatched. CDR1 and CDR2 (germline): SNHLY, FYNNEI. The CDR3 has 18 residues.

The count of this clone is one. The V and J genes are TRBV30 and TRBJ1-1; possibly TRBD1 for D (5 bases). The V gene's germline CDR1 is GTSNPN and CDR2 SVGIG (reference sequence). The CDR3 sequence is 11 residues long. V was cut by 4 bases and J by 11 bases, with 14 bases left in between. The chain's CDR3 is CAWTGFLRAFF. The CDR3 nucleotides are TGTGCCTGGACAGGGTTCCTTAGGGCTTTCTTT.

V usage is TRBV5-1 and J usage is TRBJ2-5, with TRBD2 identical over 12 bases. The CDR3 has 16 residues. The trim removed 4 bases at V and 0 bases at J, leaving 4 bases unmatched. In germline, CDR1 is SGHRS, CDR2 YFSETQ. The CDR3 DNA reads as TGCGCCAGCAGCCCCGGGACTAGCGGGTACCAAGAGACCCAGTACTTC. This gives the protein CASSPGTSGYQETQYF.

The table lists this clone with a few counts. The CDR3 reads CASTWSREQYF. The CDR3 bases are TGTGCCAGCACTTGGAGTCGAGAGCAGTACTTC. The genes are TRBV21-1 and TRBJ2-7; the D segment call TRBD2 is taken from the table without a DNA check. TRBV21-1 is shown as a pseudogene. This CDR3 contains 11 residues.

This clone was found once. V usage is TRBV18 and J usage is TRBJ1-5, with TRBD1 matching over 10 bases. Germline V gives CDR1 KGHSH, CDR2 LQKENI. J gave up 3 bases and V 3 bases, and 5 bases lay outside the gene matches. The CDR3 covers 16 residues. The CDR3, as DNA: TGTGCCAGCTCACCGCGACAGGGGGCTCTCAATCAGCCCCAGCATTTT. Residues: CASSPRQGALNQPQHF.

The chain employs TRBV6-6 and TRBJ1-2, with D uncertain. V lost 2 bases, J lost 7 bases, and 8 bases lay in between. The germline gives CDR1 MNHNY, CDR2 SVGAGI (reference sequence). CDR3 length: 12 residues. CDR3 in amino acids: CASSYGEAGYTF. The CDR3 region has the DNA TGTGCCAGCAGTTACGGGGAGGCTGGCTACACCTTC.

The chain combines TRBV27 with TRBJ2-6; 7 bases match TRBD1. Germline CDR1 MNHEY, CDR2 SMNVEV (reference sequence). The CDR3 runs 15 residues. The ends lost 6 bases at V and 4 bases at J; junction bases unmatched: 6. This chain's CDR3 is CASSPTGTGANVLTF. The CDR3 DNA is TGTGCCAGCAGCCCGACAGGGACCGGGGCCAACGTCCTGACTTTC.

V gene TRBV7-2 combines with J gene TRBJ2-1; 7 positions agree with TRBD2. With 1 base clipped from V and 9 bases from J, the junction kept 12 bases outside the gene matches. CDR1 and CDR2 (germline): SGHTA, FQGNSA. This CDR3 is 16 amino acids long. DNA of the CDR3: TGTGCCAGCAGCTTAGGGGGCCTAGCGGCCCAAGGTGAGCAGTTCTTC. It specifies CASSLGGLAAQGEQFF.

The rearrangement links TRBV20-1 to TRBJ2-5, with D hard to call. The CDR3 contains 11 residues. Trimming cost V 3 bases and J 5 bases, with 7 bases left between them. Germline CDR1 and CDR2: DFQATT and SNEGSKA (reference sequence). As DNA, the CDR3 is TGCAGTGCTAGGAACCGGGAGACCCAGTACTTC. Translating it yields CSARNRETQYF.